The 8 T cell receptor beta chains given below trace back to one sample, sequenced in a study of CD8 T cells in Susac syndrome (dated by TCRdb to the late 2010s). Library preparation was by the immunoSEQ multiplex PCR assay. RNA was extracted using the RNeasy kit, and roughly 0.5 to 1 ug of the RNA was reverse transcribed with random hexamers. Using fastp at Q25 and MiXCR, TCRdb reprocessed the public reads and kept productive beta chains. Rows with one shared CDR3 protein collapse into an entry with the most common genes and DNA. The sample has about 300,000 distinct CDR3 sequences on record, about 88% of them singletons. The top ten clones comprise around 0.2% of the sample. Sequencing was performed on CD8+ T cells from PBMCs. These receptors originate from a human donor with multiple sclerosis.

The chain couples TRBV29-1 to TRBJ2-1; 13 bases match TRBD2. The germline V gene encodes CDR1 SQVTM and CDR2 ANQGSEA. V shed 8 bases and J 6 bases; nucleotides not matched to a gene: 4. The CDR3 extends over 13 amino acids. The CDR3 DNA follows: TGCAGCTTTGGACTAGCGGGAGCCAATGAGCAGTTCTTC. Its protein product is CSFGLAGANEQFF.

The chain carries TRBV6-2 or TRBV6-3 and TRBJ2-3, with D possibly TRBD2 on 6 matching bases. The CDR3 consists of 14 residues. Per germline, CDR1 MNHEY and CDR2 SVGEGT. V was pared by 5 bases and J by 2 bases, with 11 bases between. The DNA of the CDR3 is TGTGCCAGCAGTCCGAGGGGACTCACAGATACGCAGTATTTT. It specifies CASSPRGLTDTQYF.

This clonotype was found a few times. V and J are TRBV27 and TRBJ2-7; TRBD2 matches 9 bases. Trimming cost V 3 bases and J 6 bases; bases outside gene matches: 6. Germline CDR1 reads MNHEY; CDR2 reads SMNVEV (reference sequence). The CDR3 is made up of 14 amino acids. This CDR3 is CASSLGLATGEQYF. Written as DNA, the CDR3 is TGTGCCAGCAGTTTGGGACTAGCAACCGGCGAGCAGTACTTC.

The genes are TRBV23-1 and TRBJ2-7, with 7 bases aligning to TRBD1. TRBV23-1 is filed as an ORF, its function uncertain. The CDR3 is 16 residues long. The V gene end was trimmed by 1 base and the J gene end by 2 bases; junction bases not matched to a gene: 8. CDR3 amino acids: CASSQWDGTVTYEQYF. The CDR3, as DNA: TGCGCCAGCAGTCAATGGGATGGGACAGTTACCTACGAGCAGTACTTC.

This clonotype came up once. The rearrangement uses TRBV7-8 and TRBJ2-7; tentatively, D is TRBD2 (7 bases). Germline V lookup: CDR1 SGHVS, CDR2 FQNEAQ. The CDR3 has 15 amino acids. V was trimmed by 5 bases and J by 6 bases, leaving 20 bases between them. CDR3 DNA: TGTGCCAGCAGCCCGGCCGAGGGGGGGTCGGTCGAGCAGTACTTC. This codes for CASSPAEGGSVEQYF.

This clonotype was picked up one time. V and J are TRBV25-1 and TRBJ1-5, with D tentatively TRBD1 (5 bases). Germline V gene sequence: CDR1 MGHDK, CDR2 SYGVNS. Trimming cost V 4 bases and J 8 bases, with 9 bases left between them. The CDR3 runs to 12 residues. In DNA form, the CDR3 reads TGTGCCAGCAGTGGCCAGGGAGAGCCCCAGCATTTT. Its protein is CASSGQGEPQHF. The complete variable domain, with remaining parts taken from reference TRBV25-1 and TRBJ1-5, reads EADIYQTPRYLVIGTGKKITLECSQTMGHDKMYWYQQDPGMELHLIHYSYGVNSTEKGDLSSESTVSRIRTEHFPLTLESARPSHTSQYLCASSGQGEPQHFGDGTRLSIL.

The chain combines TRBV28 with TRBJ2-1, with 11 bases fitting TRBD1. The CDR3 loop spans 16 amino acids. Germline trimming cut 0 bases from V and 3 bases from J; bases unmatched to any gene: 1. Germline V lookup: CDR1 MDHEN, CDR2 SYDVKM. The CDR3 protein is CASSLWGQGDYNEQFF. The DNA for the CDR3 is TGTGCCAGCAGTTTATGGGGACAGGGGGACTACAATGAGCAGTTCTTC.

The genes are TRBV19 and TRBJ2-1, with 7 positions matching TRBD2. CDR3 size: 14 residues. Germline V gives CDR1 LNHDA, CDR2 SQIVND (reference sequence). The junction had 5 bases not matched to a gene; V was cut back by 6 bases and J by 3 bases. The CDR3 reads CASSAGLYYNEQFF. CDR3 DNA: TGTGCCAGTAGCGCGGGACTATACTACAATGAGCAGTTCTTC. The full variable domain, completed using reference TRBV19 and TRBJ2-1, is DGGITQSPKYLFRKEGQNVTLSCEQNLNHDAMYWYRQDPGQGLRLIYYSQIVNDFQKGDIAEGYSVSREKKESFPLTVTSAQKNPTAFYLCASSAGLYYNEQFFGPGTRLTVL.